This T cell receptor (beta chain) was profiled in a study of neoadjuvant nivolumab and ipilimumab in lung cancer (dated by TCRdb to the early 2020s). For context, the study as a whole: In the NEOSTAR trial, nivolumab was administered intravenously at 3 mg/kg on days 1, 15 and 29, and the combination arm also received ipilimumab 1 mg/kg on day 1 only. The primary endpoint of the trial was the rate of major pathologic response (MPR) in the intention-to-treat population of each study arm. Of the approximately 44 patients with operable NSCLC treated in the trial, 23 were randomized to nivolumab monotherapy and approximately 21 to nivolumab plus ipilimumab. TCR repertoires in pretherapy (baseline) peripheral blood were compared with TCR repertoires in tumors resected at surgery after neoadjuvant immune checkpoint blockade. Matched pretherapy and resected tumor pairs were analyzed for seven patients, of whom four received nivolumab and three received nivolumab plus ipilimumab. Overall results and qualifications from the work: A small number of samples underwent TCR sequencing. TCR richness and clonality were greater in resected tumors than in tumor-adjacent uninvolved lung, and increases were seen in more dual-therapy-treated tumors. Tumor T-cell richness and clonality rose from pretherapy to surgery in three of three dual-therapy tumors but in only two of four nivolumab-treated tumors. Pretherapy blood TCR richness correlated positively with richness in tumors resected after neoadjuvant therapy (Spearman R ≈ 0.79). No significant correlation was found between TCR clonality and pathologic tumor regression, and only one major-pathologic-response sample was available for the clonality analysis.

With respect to this clone: The clone's antigen remains unknown. Base-call qualities are not available, and no considerably larger clone is one nucleotide away.

Libraries were prepared through the immunoSEQ multiplex PCR assay. The original methods were these. Repertoires were summarized in terms of richness and clonality, and significantly expanded and contracted clones between pre- and post-therapy samples were identified. The table was pulled from immuneACCESS by TCRdb, which kept in-frame rearrangements only. Such tables lose some clones; where checked, under half of the loss comes from unresolved V genes, and the rest has no known cause. V and J calls and clone size are copied from that table; D and trimming were computed from the DNA. The sample profile shows under 3,500 clones; approximately 88% of them were found once. Jointly, the top ten make up over 0.8% of the sample. Unmatched junction bases come to 13, with V trimmed by 9 bases and J by 0 bases. According to the germline V gene (reference sequence), CDR1 reads LNHDA and CDR2 reads SQIVND. The CDR3 goes from the cysteine to the phenylalanine over 16 residues. Only the CDR3 DNA is retained, 48 bases long and in frame from the first base.

Per the publication, the time point label means: at surgical resection after neoadjuvant nivolumab +/- ipilimumab. The samples were taken from NEOSTAR, a phase 2 randomized trial in operable NSCLC that tested neoadjuvant nivolumab or nivolumab plus ipilimumab, followed by surgery. The chain is encoded by TRBV19 joined to TRBJ1-1, with 7 middle bases fitting TRBD1. Sequenced here: tumor tissue, sampled after neoadjuvant nivolumab, alone or with ipilimumab, at or shortly before surgery. The sequence derives from an adult with non-small cell lung cancer. The CDR3 region has the sequence CASTSDRRRMNTEAFF. In nucleotides, the sequence is TGTGCCAGCACCTCGGACAGGCGCAGAATGAACACTGAAGCTTTCTTT.